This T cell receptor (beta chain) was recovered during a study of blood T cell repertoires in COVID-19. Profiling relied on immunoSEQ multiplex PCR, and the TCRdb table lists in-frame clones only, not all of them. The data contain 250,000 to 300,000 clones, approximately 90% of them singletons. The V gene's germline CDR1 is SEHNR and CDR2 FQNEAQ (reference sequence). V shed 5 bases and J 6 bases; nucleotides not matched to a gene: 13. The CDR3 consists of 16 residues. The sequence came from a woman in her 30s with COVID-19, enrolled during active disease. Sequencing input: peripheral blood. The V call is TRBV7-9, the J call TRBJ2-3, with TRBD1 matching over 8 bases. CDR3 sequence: CASSMGTGRRSDTQYF. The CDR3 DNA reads TGTGCCAGCAGCATGGGGACAGGCCGGAGGTCCGATACGCAGTATTTT. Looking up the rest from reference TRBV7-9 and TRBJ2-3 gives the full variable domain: DTGVSQNPRHKITKRGQNVTFRCDPISEHNRLYWYRQTLGQGPEFLTYFQNEAQLEKSRLLSDRFSAERPKGSFSTLEIQRTEQGDSAMYLCASSMGTGRRSDTQYFGPGTRLTVL.